This is a list of T cell receptor beta chains from one sample in a study of graft-versus-host responses after intestinal transplantation. Their antigens remain unidentified. The data were produced by immunoSEQ multiplex PCR, yet TCRdb's version contains in-frame clones alone and is incomplete. Of roughly 110,000 clones detected, roughly nine tenths appear once; the ten largest clones hold roughly 0.24%. Here the sequenced sample was unstimulated CD4+ T cells sorted from spleen or lymph node cells, taken before transplant. The receptor source for this set is a human donor who was the organ donor for an intestinal transplant. Both conserved end residues are part of each CDR3. Each record gives: V gene, CDR3 length, J gene, CDR3 protein.

TRBV5-6	15	TRBJ2-5	CASSLASSGQETQYF
TRBV5-1	13	TRBJ2-3	CASSFGGTDTQYF
TRBV19	14	TRBJ2-7	CASSISGRIYEQYF
TRBV5-1	13	TRBJ2-7	CASSFNRDGEQYF
TRBV19	13	TRBJ2-1	CASSIPGAGEQFF
TRBV11-2	14	TRBJ2-1	CASSLEPGLYEQFF
TRBV18	16	TRBJ2-3	CASSPREVKRADTQYF
TRBV5-1	14	TRBJ2-2	CASSLRESGGELFF
TRBV28	13	TRBJ2-5	CASGLGRKETQYF
TRBV6-1	11	TRBJ1-2	CASSYNYGYTF
TRBV30	14	TRBJ1-3	CAWRAQAIGNTIYF
TRBV11-2	15	TRBJ2-5	CASSLEGQIQETQYF
TRBV11-3	11	TRBJ1-3	CASSSGDTIYF
TRBV27	15	TRBJ2-2	CASSLGTSGTGELFF
TRBV30	14	TRBJ2-7	CAWTRRDRGYEQYF
TRBV29-1	14	TRBJ2-1	CSVVGLAVFNEQFF
TRBV5-1	11	TRBJ2-5	CASSLEGTQYF
TRBV15	16	TRBJ1-2	CATSRAGTGAGYGYTF
TRBV10-3	16	TRBJ2-1	CAISESAASGKIEQFF
TRBV4-2	16	TRBJ2-3	CASSAKTSGSKDTQYF
TRBV30	12	TRBJ1-2	CAWSEGAYGYTF
TRBV5-1	15	TRBJ1-5	CASSLEGRGDQPQHF
TRBV11-3	17	TRBJ1-2	CASSLDLDRGLNYGYTF
TRBV28	15	TRBJ2-7	CASSFYRVLSYEQYF
TRBV2	11	TRBJ2-1	CASSRYNEQFF
TRBV7-2	14	TRBJ2-7	CASSRSGLTYEQYF